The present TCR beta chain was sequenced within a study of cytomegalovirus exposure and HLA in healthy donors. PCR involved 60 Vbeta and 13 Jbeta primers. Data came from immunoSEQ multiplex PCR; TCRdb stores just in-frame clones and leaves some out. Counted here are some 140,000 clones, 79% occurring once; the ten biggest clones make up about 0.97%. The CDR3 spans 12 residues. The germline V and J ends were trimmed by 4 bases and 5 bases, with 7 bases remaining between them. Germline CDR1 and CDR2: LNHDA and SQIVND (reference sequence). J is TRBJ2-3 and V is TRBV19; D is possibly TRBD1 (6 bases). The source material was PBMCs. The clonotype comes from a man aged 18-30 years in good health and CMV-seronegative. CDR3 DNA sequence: TGTGCCAGTAGTACCAGGGGAGATACGCAGTATTTT. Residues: CASSTRGDTQYF.